Sequencing of this TCR beta chain was carried out in a study of post-analysis software for immune sequencing data. Study summary: Several disease courses (relapsing-remitting, secondary progressive and progressive-relapsing) of multiple sclerosis were included.

This clonotype was counted only a few times. Unique molecular identifiers were built into the TCR beta cDNA libraries. The yield from roughly 1 to 10 million T cells was roughly 500,000 cDNA molecules in total. TCRdb reanalysed the PCR reads using MiXCR and keeps one entry per CDR3 protein. The sample yields 400,000 to 500,000 distinct CDR3 sequences, 39% seen once. The receptor was isolated from a girl between 2 and 10 years old with multiple sclerosis. The sample taken for sequencing was blood.

The CDR3 here is CASSLAVSSTDTQYF. The CDR3 DNA follows: TGTGCCAGCAGTTTAGCGGTCTCTAGCACAGATACGCAGTATTTT. The genes are TRBV28 and TRBJ2-3; D unclear. The CDR3 is 15 residues long. In germline, CDR1 is MDHEN, CDR2 SYDVKM. The V gene lost 2 bases and the J gene lost 0 bases, with 9 bases spanning the gap.